What follows are 8 T cell receptor beta chains derived from one specimen sequenced in a study of T cell responses to AZD1222 COVID-19 vaccine. Assay used: immunoSEQ multiplex PCR; TCRdb lists only in-frame clones, some missing. The table shows around 120,000 clones, with over 80% occurring only once. The sequencing here drew on peripheral blood, taken 28 days after the second AZD1222 dose. The receptors stem from an adult who received the AZD1222 COVID-19 vaccine.

The chain carries TRBV4-2 and TRBJ1-1, with 8 bases matching TRBD1. CDR1 is LGHNA, CDR2 YNFKEQ, per germline. After removal of 4 bases from V and 2 bases from J, the junction contained 3 bases not matched to a gene. This CDR3 comprises 14 residues. The CDR3 DNA follows: TGTGCCAGCAGCCGCACAGGGGGTAACACTGAAGCTTTCTTT. It yields the protein CASSRTGGNTEAFF.

This chain connects TRBV19 to TRBJ1-3; D call uncertain. The CDR3 contains 15 residues. V dropped 7 bases and J dropped 0 bases, with 13 bases sitting between them. The germline V gene has CDR1 LNHDA and CDR2 SQIVND (reference sequence). The CDR3 DNA is TGTGCCAGTATCCCCGAACGGGGCTCTGGAAACACCATATATTTT. This codes for CASIPERGSGNTIYF.

CDR3 sequence: CASSPDLGGTGANVLTF. The CDR3 region has the DNA TGTGCCAGCAGTCCCGACTTGGGGGGGACTGGGGCCAACGTCCTGACTTTC. The V and J genes are TRBV28 and TRBJ2-6; 7 bases line up with TRBD2. The V gene's germline CDR1 is MDHEN and CDR2 SYDVKM. V was pared by 5 bases and J by 2 bases, with 9 bases of the junction left unmatched. The CDR3 spans 17 residues.

V usage is TRBV18 and J usage is TRBJ2-2, with 7 bases fitting TRBD1. J lost 2 bases, V lost 3 bases, and 6 bases had no gene match. CDR1 is KGHSH, CDR2 LQKENI, per germline. The CDR3 sequence is 16 residues long. The CDR3 is CASSPPGQTNTGELFF. The CDR3 coding sequence is TGTGCCAGCTCACCTCCGGGACAGACCAACACCGGGGAGCTGTTTTTT.

CDR3 in amino acids: CSVVRVKQETQYF. DNA of the CDR3: TGCAGCGTCGTAAGGGTCAAACAAGAGACCCAGTACTTC. The chain carries TRBV29-1 and TRBJ2-5, with D hard to call. The CDR3 sequence is 13 residues long. The germline CDR1 and CDR2 sequences are SQVTM and ANQGSEA. V gave up 6 bases and J gave up 2 bases, with 13 bases separating them.

This clone has more than one count but fewer than ten. The gene calls are TRBV19 and TRBJ1-2, with TRBD1 as a possible D gene (6 bases). Deletions cut 6 bases from V and 0 bases from J, with 17 bases between. From germline, CDR1 is LNHDA and CDR2 SQIVND (reference sequence). The CDR3 has 16 residues. CDR3 sequence (DNA): TGTGCCAGTAGACTTACTGCAGGGGCAGCTAACTATGGCTACACCTTC. It codes for CASRLTAGAANYGYTF.

The chain carries TRBV18 and TRBJ1-5; the D is unclear. Germline assignment: CDR1 KGHSH and CDR2 LQKENI. This CDR3 has 13 residues. Trimming pared 2 bases from V and 6 bases from J, leaving 8 bases between. CDR3 sequence: CASSPSSVQPQHF. Written as DNA, the CDR3 is TGTGCCAGCTCACCAAGCTCGGTTCAGCCCCAGCATTTT. Complete variable domain (other parts from reference TRBV18 and TRBJ1-5): NAGVMQNPRHLVRRRGQEARLRCSPMKGHSHVYWYRQLPEEGLKFMVYLQKENIIDESGMPKERFSAEFPKEGPSILRIQQVVRGDSAAYFCASSPSSVQPQHFGDGTRLSIL.

The rearrangement uses TRBV21-1 and TRBJ2-5; the table's TRBD2 call for D was not verified on the DNA. TRBV21-1 is a listed pseudogene. The CDR3 is made up of 17 amino acids. The CDR3 DNA is TGTGCCAGCAGCAAAGCCAGGACTAGCCTGGGGAAAAGGACCCAGTACTTC. Translating gives CASSKARTSLGKRTQYF.